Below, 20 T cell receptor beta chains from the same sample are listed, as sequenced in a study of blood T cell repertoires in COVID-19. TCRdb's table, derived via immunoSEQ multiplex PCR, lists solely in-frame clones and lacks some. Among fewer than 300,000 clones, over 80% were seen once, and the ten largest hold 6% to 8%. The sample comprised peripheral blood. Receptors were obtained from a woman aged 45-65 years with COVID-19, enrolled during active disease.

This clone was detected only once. CDR3 loop: CASSQDQDTQYF. As DNA, the CDR3 is TGCGCCAGCAGCCAAGATCAGGATACGCAGTATTTT. The chain recombines TRBV4-1 with TRBJ2-3; D remains ambiguous. The V end was cut by 0 bases, the J end by 6 bases, with 4 bases between. The CDR3 covers 12 residues. From germline, CDR1 is MGHRA and CDR2 YSYEKL.

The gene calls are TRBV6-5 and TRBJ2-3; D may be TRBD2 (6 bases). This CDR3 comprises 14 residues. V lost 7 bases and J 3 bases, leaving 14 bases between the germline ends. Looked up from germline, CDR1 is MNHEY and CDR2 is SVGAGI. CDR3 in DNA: TGTGCCAGCACCCCGGGAGAGGGAACAGATACGCAGTATTTT. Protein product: CASTPGEGTDTQYF.

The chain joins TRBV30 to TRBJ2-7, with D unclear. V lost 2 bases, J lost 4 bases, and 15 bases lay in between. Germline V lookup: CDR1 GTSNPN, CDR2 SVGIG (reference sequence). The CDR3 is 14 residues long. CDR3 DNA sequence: TGTGCCTGGAGTATTGGCGGCAGTTCGTACGAGCAGTACTTC. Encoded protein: CAWSIGGSSYEQYF.

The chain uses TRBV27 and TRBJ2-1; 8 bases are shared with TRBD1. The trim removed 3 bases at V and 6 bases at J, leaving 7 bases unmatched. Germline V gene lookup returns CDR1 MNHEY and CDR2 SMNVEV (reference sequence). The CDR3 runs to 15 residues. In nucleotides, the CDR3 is TGTGCCAGCAGTTTTGGGACAGGAGCCCTCAATGAGCAGTTCTTC. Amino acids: CASSFGTGALNEQFF.

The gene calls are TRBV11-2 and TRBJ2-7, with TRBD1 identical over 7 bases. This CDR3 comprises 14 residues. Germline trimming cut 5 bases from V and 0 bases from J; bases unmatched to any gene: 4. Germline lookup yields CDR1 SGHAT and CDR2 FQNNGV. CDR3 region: CASSLRGTSYEQYF. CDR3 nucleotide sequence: TGTGCCAGCAGCCTCAGGGGGACCTCCTACGAGCAGTACTTC. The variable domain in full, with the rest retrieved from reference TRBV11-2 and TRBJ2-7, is EAGVAQSPRYKIIEKRQSVAFWCNPISGHATLYWYQQILGQGPKLLIQFQNNGVVDDSQLPKDRFSAERLKGVDSTLKIQPAKLEDSAVYLCASSLRGTSYEQYFGPGTRLTVT.

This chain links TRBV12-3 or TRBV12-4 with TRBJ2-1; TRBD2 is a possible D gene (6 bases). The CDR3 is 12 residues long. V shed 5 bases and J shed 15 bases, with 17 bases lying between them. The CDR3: CASSLHRDWGFF. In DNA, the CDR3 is TGTGCCAGCAGTCTTCACCGGGACTGGGGGTTCTTC.

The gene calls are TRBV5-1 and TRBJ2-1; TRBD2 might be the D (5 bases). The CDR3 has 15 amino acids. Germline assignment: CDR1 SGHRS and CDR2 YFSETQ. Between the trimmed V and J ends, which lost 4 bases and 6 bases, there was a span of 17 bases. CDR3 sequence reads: CASSDKSGGFNEQFF. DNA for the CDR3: TGCGCCAGCAGCGACAAGTCCGGAGGTTTCAATGAGCAGTTCTTC.

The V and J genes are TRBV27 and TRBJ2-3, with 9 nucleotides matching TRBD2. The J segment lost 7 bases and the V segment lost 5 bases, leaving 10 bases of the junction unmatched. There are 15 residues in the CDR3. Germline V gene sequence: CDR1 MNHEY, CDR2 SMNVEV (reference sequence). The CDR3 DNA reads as TGTGCCAGCAGTGTAGCGGGGGCCCCTGGAAATACGCAGTATTTT. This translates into CASSVAGAPGNTQYF.

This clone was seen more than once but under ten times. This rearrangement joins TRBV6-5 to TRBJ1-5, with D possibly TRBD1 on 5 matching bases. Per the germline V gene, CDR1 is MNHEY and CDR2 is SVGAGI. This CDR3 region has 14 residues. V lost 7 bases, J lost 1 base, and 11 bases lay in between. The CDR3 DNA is TGTGCCAGCACCCCATCAGGGAGCAATCAGCCCCAGCATTTT. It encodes CASTPSGSNQPQHF.

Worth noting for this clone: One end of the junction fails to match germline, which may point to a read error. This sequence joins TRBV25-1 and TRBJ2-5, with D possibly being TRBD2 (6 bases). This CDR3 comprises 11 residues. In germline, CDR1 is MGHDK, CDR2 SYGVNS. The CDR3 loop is CASRGGEPQYF. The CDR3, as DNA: TGTGCCAGCAGGGGGGGAGAGCCCCAGTACTTC.

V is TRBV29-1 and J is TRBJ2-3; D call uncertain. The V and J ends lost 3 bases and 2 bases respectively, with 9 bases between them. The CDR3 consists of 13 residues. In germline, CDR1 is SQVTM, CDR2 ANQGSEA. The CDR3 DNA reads TGCAGCGTTGAGGGCCGATTCACAGATACGCAGTATTTT. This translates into CSVEGRFTDTQYF.

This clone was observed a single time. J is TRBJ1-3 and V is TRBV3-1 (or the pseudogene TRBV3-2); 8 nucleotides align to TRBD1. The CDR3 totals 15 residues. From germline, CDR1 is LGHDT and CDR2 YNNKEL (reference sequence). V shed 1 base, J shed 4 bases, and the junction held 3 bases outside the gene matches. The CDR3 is CASSQGTGFGNTIYF. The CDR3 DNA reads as TGTGCCAGCAGCCAAGGGACAGGGTTCGGAAACACCATATATTTT.

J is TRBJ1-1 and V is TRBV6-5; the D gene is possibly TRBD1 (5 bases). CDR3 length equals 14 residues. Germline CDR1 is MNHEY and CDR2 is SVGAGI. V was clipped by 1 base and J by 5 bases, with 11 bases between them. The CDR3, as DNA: TGTGCCAGCAGTTACTTCGGGGGGGGGACTGAAGCTTTCTTT. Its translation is CASSYFGGGTEAFF.

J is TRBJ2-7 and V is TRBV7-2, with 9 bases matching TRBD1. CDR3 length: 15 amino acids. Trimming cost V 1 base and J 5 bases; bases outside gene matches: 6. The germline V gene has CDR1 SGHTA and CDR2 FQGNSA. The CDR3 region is CASSLEGTGRNEQYF. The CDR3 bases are TGTGCCAGCAGCTTAGAAGGGACAGGGAGGAACGAGCAGTACTTC. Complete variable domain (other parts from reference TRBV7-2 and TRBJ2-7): GAGVSQSPSNKVTEKGKDVELRCDPISGHTALYWYRQSLGQGLEFLIYFQGNSAPDKSGLPSDRFSAERTGGSVSTLTIQRTQQEDSAVYLCASSLEGTGRNEQYFGPGTRLTVT.

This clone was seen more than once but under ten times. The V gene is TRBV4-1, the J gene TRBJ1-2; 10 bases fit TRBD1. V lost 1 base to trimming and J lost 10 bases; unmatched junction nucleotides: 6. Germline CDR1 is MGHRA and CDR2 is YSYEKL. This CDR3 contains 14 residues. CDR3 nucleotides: TGCGCCAGCAGCCAAGCCGGGACAGGGGACTACTACACCTTC. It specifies CASSQAGTGDYYTF.

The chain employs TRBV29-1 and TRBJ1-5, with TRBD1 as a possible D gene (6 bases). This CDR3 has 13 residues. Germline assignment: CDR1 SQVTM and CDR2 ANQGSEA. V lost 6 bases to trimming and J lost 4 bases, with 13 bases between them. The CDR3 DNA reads TGCAGCGTCCAAGGGGGTTTTAATCAGCCCCAGCATTTT. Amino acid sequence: CSVQGGFNQPQHF.

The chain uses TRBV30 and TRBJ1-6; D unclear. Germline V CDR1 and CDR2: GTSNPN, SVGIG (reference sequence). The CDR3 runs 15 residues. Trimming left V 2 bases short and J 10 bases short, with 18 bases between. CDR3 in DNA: TGTGCCTGGAGTACAGCCAGTGGGTTTAGGTCACCCCTCCACTTT. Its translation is CAWSTASGFRSPLHF.

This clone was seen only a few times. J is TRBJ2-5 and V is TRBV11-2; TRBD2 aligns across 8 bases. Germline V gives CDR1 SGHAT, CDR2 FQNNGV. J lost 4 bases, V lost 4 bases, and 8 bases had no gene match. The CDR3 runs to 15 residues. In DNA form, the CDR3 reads TGTGCCAGCAGCTGGCAGGGACGGGAGGGAGAGACCCAGTACTTC. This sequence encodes CASSWQGREGETQYF. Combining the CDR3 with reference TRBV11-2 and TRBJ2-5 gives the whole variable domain EAGVAQSPRYKIIEKRQSVAFWCNPISGHATLYWYQQILGQGPKLLIQFQNNGVVDDSQLPKDRFSAERLKGVDSTLKIQPAKLEDSAVYLCASSWQGREGETQYFGPGTRLLVL.

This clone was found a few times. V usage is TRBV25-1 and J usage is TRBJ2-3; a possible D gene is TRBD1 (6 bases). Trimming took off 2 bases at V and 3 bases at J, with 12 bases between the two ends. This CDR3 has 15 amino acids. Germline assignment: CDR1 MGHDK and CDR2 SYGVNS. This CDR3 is CASSEGQGLTDTQYF. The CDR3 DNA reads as TGTGCCAGCAGTGAAGGGCAGGGGCTGACAGATACGCAGTATTTT.

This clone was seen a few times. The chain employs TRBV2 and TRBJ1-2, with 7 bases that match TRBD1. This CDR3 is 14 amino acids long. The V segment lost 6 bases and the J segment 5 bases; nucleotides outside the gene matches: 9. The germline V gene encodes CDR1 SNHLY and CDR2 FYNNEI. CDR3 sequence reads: CASRKDRAGYGYTF. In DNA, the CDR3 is TGTGCCAGCAGGAAAGACAGGGCTGGGTATGGCTACACCTTC.